This T cell receptor (beta chain) was sequenced in a study of blood T cell repertoires in COVID-19 (TCRdb year 2020). At the level of the whole study: Collaborator samples came from the United States, Italy and Spain and covered acute and convalescent phases of COVID-19. The prospective study material was composed of cDNA or gDNA derived from T cells, B-cell-depleted T cells, or PBMCs. The sample metadata nearly always contained a de-identified subject ID, COVID-19 status, age in years and sex. Subjects who had been exposed to COVID-19, were actively infected with it, or had recovered from it provided the deeply sampled blood TCRbeta repertoires that made up the dataset. The repertoires were released in a freely available public database intended as a resource for research on the immune response to SARS-CoV-2. The samples were drawn from two sources: the first 160 participants of the ongoing ImmuneRACE study, and about 1,300 subjects contributed by 6 global collaborators. HLA class I and class II types, where available, came from metadata supplied by the sample provider rather than from assay-based typing.

As to this clone: There is no known antigen for this receptor. Base qualities were left out, and no much larger clone turns up one base away.

The study at large found these results: The quantity of clinical and demographic metadata differed by source and by participant and was supplied without curation.

Whole blood was collected in K2EDTA tubes by collaborating institutions according to the institutions' own protocols. Collaborator samples were shipped for TCRbeta analysis as frozen whole blood, isolated PBMCs, or DNA extracted from either sample type. CDR1 and CDR2 are drawn from the germline V gene (reference sequence): SEHNR, FQNEAQ. V was cut back by 5 bases and J by 6 bases, leaving a gap of 16 bases between them. From its cysteine to its phenylalanine, the CDR3 spans 14 amino acids. Only the CDR3 DNA stays, 42 bases, in frame from base 1. TCRbeta CDR3 regions were amplified from genomic DNA using the immunoSEQ Assay, a bias-controlled multiplex PCR. The study's own analysis went as follows. The number of nucleated cells in each sample was estimated by amplification of reference gene primers within the assay. To quantify the absolute abundance of each unique TCRbeta CDR3 rearrangement, sequence reads were collapsed and filtered. For each sample, productive Simpson clonality was calculated by taking the square root of Simpson's diversity index across productive rearrangements. TCRdb retrieved this table from immuneACCESS and kept in-frame rearrangements only. Not all clones are present; in checked studies, unresolved V genes account for under half, and no reason is known for the remainder. For V, J and clone size, that table is used; D and trimming come from the DNA. The sample records about 240,000 clones, 82% of which are singletons. The ten largest clones take up 9.5% to 15% of the sample.

The sequencing sample was made of peripheral blood. This sequence uses TRBV7-9 and TRBJ1-2; the D segment cannot be called with confidence. This sequence was found in a woman aged 55-70 years with active or convalescent COVID-19. The sequence in DNA is TGTGCCAGCAGCCCCCGGGGAGCGGTAAATGGCTACACCTTC. This gives the protein CASSPRGAVNGYTF.